Listed below are T cell receptor beta chains from one sample, sequenced in a study of long-term antiretroviral therapy in people with HIV. TCRdb's copy holds only in-frame clones and misses some; the assay was immunoSEQ multiplex PCR. The profile shows 20,000 to 25,000 clones, about four fifths of them singletons. Specimen: unsorted PBMCs, collected 0.2 years after starting antiretroviral therapy. Receptors were obtained from a woman under 40 with HIV. Both conserved end residues are part of each CDR3. The D gene is left open where the match is weak. Rows may omit the clone size; those that give it use once, few, many or a size class.

>NA|TRBJ1-4|TRBD1|TRBV7-9
TGTGCCAGCAGCTATGGACAGGGAGGTGAAAAACTGTTTTTT
CASSYGQGGEKLFF
>NA|TRBJ2-2|NA|TRBV14
TGTGCCAGCAGCCAAGTTCTGGTTCAGGGATTGGCGGGGGAGCTGTTTTTT
CASSQVLVQGLAGELFF
>NA|TRBJ1-1|NA|TRBV2
TGTGCCAGCAGTGGGGGGAGGGCGTCTGAAGCTTTCTTT
CASSGGRASEAFF
>NA|TRBJ2-5|NA|TRBV30
TGTGCCTGGAGGGGCCGAGGGGCAGCCATTCAAGAGACCCAGTACTTC
CAWRGRGAAIQETQYF
>NA|TRBJ2-1|TRBD2|TRBV28
TGTGCCAGCAGTTTGGGCGGGGGGGCGAATGAGCAGTTCTTC
CASSLGGGANEQFF
>NA|TRBJ2-2|NA|TRBV5-1
TGCGCCAGCAGTCGAGGCGGGGGCGACACCGGGGAGCTGTTTTTT
CASSRGGGDTGELFF
>NA|TRBJ2-1|NA|TRBV7-9
TGTGCCAGCAGCTCGAACGGACCCAATGAGCAGTTCTTC
CASSSNGPNEQFF
>NA|TRBJ2-2|TRBD1|TRBV29-1
TGCAGCGCCCGGGACAGGGACTTGATCGGGGAGCTGTTTTTT
CSARDRDLIGELFF
>NA|TRBJ1-2|NA|TRBV6-6
TGTGCCAGCAGTTTGGGGCAAACTAACTATGGCTACACCTTC
CASSLGQTNYGYTF
>NA|TRBJ2-1|NA|TRBV5-6
TGTGCCAGCAGCTTGGCGGCGGGGAGCTCCTACAATGAGCAGTTCTTC
CASSLAAGSSYNEQFF
>NA|TRBJ1-4|NA|TRBV2
TGTGCCAGCAGTGAAATGGAAAAACTGTTTTTT
CASSEMEKLFF
>NA|TRBJ2-2|NA|TRBV30
TGTGCCTGGAGTGAGGGTACCGGGGAGCTGTTTTTT
CAWSEGTGELFF
>NA|TRBJ1-3|TRBD1|TRBV5-1
TGCGCCAGCAGCTTGGGGACAGGGACAAACACCATATATTTT
CASSLGTGTNTIYF
>NA|TRBJ2-2|NA|TRBV2
TGTGCCAGCGGTCCTCAGACCGGTTACACCGGGGAGCTGTTTTTT
CASGPQTGYTGELFF
>NA|TRBJ1-1|NA|TRBV5-5
TGTGCCAGCAGCTTGGGGACGGGGGCTGAAGCTTTCTTT
CASSLGTGAEAFF
>NA|TRBJ1-5|NA|TRBV5-8
TGTGCCAGCACGTGGGGGGGGCAGCCCCAGCATTTT
CASTWGGQPQHF
>once|TRBJ2-2|NA|TRBV11-2
TGTGCCAGCAGCTTAGAATACTGGAGCATCGGAACCGGGGAGCTGTTTTTT
CASSLEYWSIGTGELFF
>NA|TRBJ2-1|TRBD2|TRBV9
TGTGCCAGCAGCGTAGGGGTAGAAGCGGGGGAGCAGTTCTTC
CASSVGVEAGEQFF
>NA|TRBJ2-1|NA|TRBV5-1
TGCGCCAGCAGCTACGGAGGACCAGGGTATGAGCAGTTCTTC
CASSYGGPGYEQFF
>NA|TRBJ1-1|NA|TRBV7-8
TGTGCCAGCAGCTTACAACACTTTAACACTGAAGCTTTCTTT
CASSLQHFNTEAFF
>few|TRBJ1-5|NA|TRBV7-3
TGTGCCAGCAGCTTATCAGCTCATCAGCCCCAGCATTTT
CASSLSAHQPQHF
>NA|TRBJ1-1|NA|TRBV7-9
TGTGCCAGCAGTGATAGTCCCGGTCAGGTCGGATTCGCTTTCTTT
CASSDSPGQVGFAFF
>few|TRBJ1-2|NA|TRBV9
TGTGCCAGCAGCGTCCCCGGGAAAAACTTC
CASSVPGKNF
>NA|TRBJ2-1|NA|TRBV2
TGTGCCAGCACTATCGACAGGTACAATGAGCAGTTCTTC
CASTIDRYNEQFF
>once|TRBJ2-5|TRBD1|TRBV5-1
TGCGCCAGCAGTAGGACAGGGGGGGACCAGTACTTC
CASSRTGGDQYF
>once|TRBJ2-5|TRBD1|TRBV27
TGTGCCAGCGGTCCGGGACAGGGTCCTCCTCGGGACTTC
CASGPGQGPPRDF
>few|TRBJ2-4|NA|TRBV7-2
TGTGCCAGCAGCTCTTTATGGGACACCGTGGCCAAAAACATTCAGTACTTC
CASSSLWDTVAKNIQYF
>NA|TRBJ1-1|NA|TRBV19
TGTGCCAGTAGTATGAGGCAGGGCATTTTAGAAGCTTTCTTT
CASSMRQGILEAFF
>once|TRBJ2-1|NA|TRBV11-2
TGTGCCAGCAGCTTTAGGGGCTCCTACAATGAGCAGTTCTTC
CASSFRGSYNEQFF
>NA|TRBJ1-1|NA|TRBV6-6
TGTGCCAGCAGTGGCGGGACACTCGGGAGCACTGAAGCTTTCTTT
CASSGGTLGSTEAFF
>NA|TRBJ1-2|NA|TRBV18
TGTGCCAGCTCACCCGCAGGGCAGGGCTACGGTGGCTACACCTTC
CASSPAGQGYGGYTF
>NA|TRBJ1-1|NA|TRBV19
TGTGCCAGTAGTATTCTCCCGGCGACTGAAGCTTTCTTT
CASSILPATEAFF
>NA|TRBJ1-2|NA|TRBV7-8
TGTGCCAGCAGCTTAGAGGGCCTCCTTTCGGACCCTCGTCAAAGTGGCTACACCTTC
CASSLEGLLSDPRQSGYTF
>once|TRBJ2-7|NA|TRBV30
TGTGCCTGGAGTGTTTCAGACTACGAGCAGTACTTC
CAWSVSDYEQYF
>NA|TRBJ2-7|NA|TRBV19
TGTGCCAGTAGTGGGGGGCTCTACGAGCAGTACTTC
CASSGGLYEQYF
>NA|TRBJ2-2|TRBD1|TRBV29-1
TGCAGCGTTCCACGTGGGACAGGGGGCATGGCCGGGGAGCTGTTTTTT
CSVPRGTGGMAGELFF
>NA|TRBJ2-6|NA|TRBV18
TGTGCCAGCTCACCCTATACTACAGGCCCTCTCTCTGGGGCCAACGTCCTGACTTTC
CASSPYTTGPLSGANVLTF
>NA|TRBJ1-6|TRBD1|TRBV7-6
TGTGCCAGCAGCTTAAGTTCAGTGACAGGGAGTTCACCCCTCCACTTT
CASSLSSVTGSSPLHF
>once|TRBJ1-5|NA|TRBV30
TGTGCCTGGAGTGAGGACAGACTCAATCAGCCCCAGCATTTT
CAWSEDRLNQPQHF
>NA|TRBJ1-6|TRBD1|TRBV6-1
TGTGCCAGCAGGGAGGGACAGGGAGTTCTTTCACCCCTCCACTTT
CASREGQGVLSPLHF
>once|TRBJ1-1|TRBD1|TRBV6-5
TGTGCCAGCAGTTACTCTGGGGACAGCGGTAGGTACGCTTTCTTT
CASSYSGDSGRYAFF
>once|TRBJ1-2|TRBD1|TRBV6-4
TGTGCCAGCAGTGCGTCCGGGACAGGGGGCAATGGCTACACCTTC
CASSASGTGGNGYTF
>NA|TRBJ2-2|NA|TRBV2
TGTGCCAGCAGGCGAGAGGGGTCCACCGGGGAGCTGTTTTTT
CASRREGSTGELFF
>NA|TRBJ2-3|TRBD2|TRBV18
TGTGCCAGCTCACTAGGGACTACCGCCGCAGATACGCAGTATTTT
CASSLGTTAADTQYF
>NA|TRBJ2-7|NA|TRBV2
TGTGCCAGCAGTGACTCCCGGACGGTCGAGCAGTACTTC
CASSDSRTVEQYF
>NA|TRBJ1-4|NA|TRBV6-1
TGTGCCAGCAGTGGCACAGATACCAATGAAAAACTGTTTTTT
CASSGTDTNEKLFF
>NA|TRBJ1-2|TRBD1|TRBV19
TGTGCCAGCGGTGGAGCAAGGACAGGCGACTATGGCTACACCTTC
CASGGARTGDYGYTF
>few|TRBJ1-2|NA|TRBV7-5
TGTGTCAGAAGCTTAGCCGGGACCTCCCACACTCTATATGGCTACACCTTC
CVRSLAGTSHTLYGYTF
>NA|TRBJ2-6|NA|TRBV5-8
TGTGCCAGCAGCTTGGAGTACAGTGGCTCTGGGGCCAACGTCCTGACTTTC
CASSLEYSGSGANVLTF
>NA|TRBJ1-1|TRBD1|TRBV2
TGTGCCAGCAGTGGACAGGGGTCGGACACTGAAGCTTTCTTT
CASSGQGSDTEAFF
>NA|TRBJ1-1|TRBD1|TRBV6-1
TGTGCCAGCAGTGACACAGGGGGAGCTTTCTTT
CASSDTGGAFF
>NA|TRBJ1-5|NA|TRBV6-5
TGTGCCAGCAGGCCCTCGGGGAATCAGCCCCAGCATTTT
CASRPSGNQPQHF